Shown below are 10 T cell receptor beta chains from a single sample sequenced in a study of blood T cell repertoires in COVID-19. Here immunoSEQ multiplex PCR was the method, and the copy in TCRdb shows in-frame clones only, minus some. The repertoire holds fewer than 350,000 clones, with approximately 84% as singletons. Sequenced: peripheral blood. The source of these receptors is a woman in her 30s who had recovered from COVID-19.

The chain uses TRBV7-9 and TRBJ2-1; a weak D match, TRBD1 (5 bases). The V end was cut by 5 bases, the J end by 6 bases, with 14 bases between. The V gene's germline CDR1 is SEHNR and CDR2 FQNEAQ (reference sequence). CDR3 length: 14 amino acids. The CDR3 sequence: CASSPLGVVNEQFF. CDR3 coding DNA: TGTGCCAGCAGCCCGCTAGGGGTTGTCAATGAGCAGTTCTTC. Together with reference TRBV7-9 and TRBJ2-1, the CDR3 gives the full variable domain: DTGVSQNPRHKITKRGQNVTFRCDPISEHNRLYWYRQTLGQGPEFLTYFQNEAQLEKSRLLSDRFSAERPKGSFSTLEIQRTEQGDSAMYLCASSPLGVVNEQFFGPGTRLTVL.

The rearrangement joins TRBV7-2 to TRBJ1-6, with TRBD1 matching over 8 bases. Germline lookup yields CDR1 SGHTA and CDR2 FQGNSA. This CDR3 contains 14 residues. With 5 bases clipped from V and 10 bases from J, the junction kept 7 bases outside the gene matches. This CDR3 reads CASSRDRLGSPLHF. As DNA, the CDR3 is TGTGCCAGCAGCCGGGACAGGCTAGGGTCACCCCTCCACTTT.

This chain connects TRBV6-1 to TRBJ2-5; TRBD1 is a possible D gene (6 bases). Germline CDR1 MNHNS, CDR2 SASEGT. Trimming left V 1 base short and J 11 bases short, with 14 bases between. CDR3 length: 13 residues. CDR3 sequence: CASSEEGHSSQYF. DNA of the CDR3: TGTGCCAGCAGTGAAGAGGGACACTCATCACAGTACTTC.

The rearrangement links TRBV6-5 to TRBJ1-1; D is unclear. Germline loops: CDR1 MNHEY, CDR2 SVGAGI. V was trimmed by 7 bases and J by 4 bases, leaving 13 bases between them. The CDR3 loop spans 13 amino acids. CDR3: CASMRGLVTEAFF. The CDR3 coding sequence is TGTGCCAGCATGCGGGGATTGGTCACTGAAGCTTTCTTT.

In the case of this clone: Different DNA sequences within this sample yield the same CDR3. V gene TRBV18 combines with J gene TRBJ2-7; possible D gene TRBD1, 6 bases. CDR1 and CDR2 from the germline V gene are KGHSH and LQKENI. The CDR3 has 14 residues. The V and J ends lost 3 bases and 7 bases respectively, with 16 bases between them. The CDR3 DNA is TGTGCCAGCTCACCTGCTCCGCAGGGGTATGAGCAGTACTTC. This translates into CASSPAPQGYEQYF.

The chain recombines TRBV6-2 or TRBV6-3 with TRBJ2-1, with a possible D match to TRBD1 (5 bases). Germline V gene lookup returns CDR1 MNHEY and CDR2 SVGEGT. This CDR3 has 13 residues. V lost 3 bases to trimming and J lost 6 bases, with 9 bases between them. The CDR3 bases are TGTGCCAGCAGTTATAGCAGGGCCAATGAGCAGTTCTTC. Translating gives CASSYSRANEQFF.

The V call is TRBV2, the J call TRBJ2-3; 9 bases are shared with TRBD2. V lost 5 bases and J lost 1; bases outside the gene matches: 7. The germline V gene has CDR1 SNHLY and CDR2 FYNNEI. This CDR3 comprises 16 residues. The CDR3 DNA is TGTGCCAGCAGTCGAAATAGCGGGGGCCGCACAGATACGCAGTATTTT. This gives the protein CASSRNSGGRTDTQYF.

The chain couples TRBV10-3 to TRBJ1-1, with 7 positions matching TRBD1. There are 14 residues in the CDR3. The germline gives CDR1 ENHRY, CDR2 SYGVKD. The V gene end was trimmed by 1 base and the J gene end by 8 bases; junction bases not matched to a gene: 7. The CDR3 here is CAISEWGQSIEAFF. The CDR3 coding sequence is TGTGCCATCAGTGAGTGGGGACAGAGCATCGAAGCTTTCTTT.

This rearrangement joins TRBV7-2 to TRBJ2-7, with 7 bases that match TRBD2. CDR3 length: 15 residues. CDR1 is SGHTA and CDR2 is FQGNSA in the germline V gene. Germline trimming cut 3 bases from V and 3 bases from J; bases unmatched to any gene: 8. CDR3: CASSFFGGGLYEQYF. Here the CDR3 DNA reads TGTGCCAGCAGCTTTTTTGGGGGGGGTCTCTACGAGCAGTACTTC.

This clone was recorded once. The V call is TRBV28, the J call TRBJ2-5, with TRBD2 identical over 9 bases. This CDR3 has 15 residues. Trimming cost V 3 bases and J 7 bases; bases outside gene matches: 9. Germline assignment: CDR1 MDHEN and CDR2 SYDVKM. The CDR3 is CASSFFSGSVGTQYF. CDR3 sequence (DNA): TGTGCCAGCAGTTTTTTTAGCGGGAGTGTTGGGACCCAGTACTTC.